Listed here are 30 T cell receptor beta chains from one sample, sequenced in a study of graft-versus-host responses after intestinal transplantation. The table came from immunoSEQ multiplex PCR; TCRdb's copy has only in-frame clones and leaves some out. The sample lists almost 70,000 clones, more than 90% occurring once. The specimen was bone marrow, collected approximately 740 days after intestinal transplantation. The receptor source for this set is a human patient who received an intestinal transplant, so some T cells may come from the graft donor.

The chain employs TRBV29-1 and TRBJ2-3; tentatively, D is TRBD2 (5 bases). The germline V gene has CDR1 SQVTM and CDR2 ANQGSEA. The CDR3 totals 14 residues. The V gene lost 6 bases and the J gene lost 6 bases, with 19 bases spanning the gap. The CDR3 sequence is CSVQGGDGKDTQYF. The CDR3 coding sequence is TGCAGCGTACAAGGAGGAGACGGCAAGGATACGCAGTATTTT.

The rearrangement links TRBV5-4 to TRBJ2-7; 12 bases agree with TRBD2. Trimming took 4 bases from V and 4 from J; bases not matched to a gene: 15. Germline CDR1 reads SGHNT; CDR2 reads YYREEE (reference sequence). The CDR3 has 18 amino acids. The CDR3 nucleotides are TGTGCCAGCAGCCCTAATCTTAAGACTAGCGGGAGTATATACGAGCAGTACTTC. Translation gives CASSPNLKTSGSIYEQYF.

This chain connects TRBV28 to TRBJ1-2; possible D gene TRBD1, 5 bases. From germline, CDR1 is MDHEN and CDR2 SYDVKM. The CDR3 is 13 residues long. Trimming removed 9 bases from V and 1 base from J, with 12 bases in between. The CDR3: CASGSRGNYGYTF. DNA of the CDR3: TGTGCCAGTGGGTCGAGGGGTAACTATGGCTACACCTTC.

The chain employs TRBV14 and TRBJ2-7, with TRBD2 matching 8 bases. Germline V CDR1 and CDR2: SGHDN, FVKESK. V was clipped by 3 bases and J by 4 bases; unmatched bases: 8. The CDR3 contains 15 residues. The CDR3 DNA reads TGTGCCAGCAGCCACCAGCGGGGGACCTTGTACGAGCAGTACTTC. Its translation: CASSHQRGTLYEQYF.

This chain connects TRBV10-3 to TRBJ1-2; 8 bases align to TRBD1. This CDR3 comprises 14 residues. The ends lost 11 bases at V and 2 bases at J; junction bases unmatched: 10. The germline gives CDR1 ENHRY, CDR2 SYGVKD. Here the CDR3 reads CALRDRTGNYGYTF. CDR3 DNA: TGTGCCCTCCGGGACAGGACGGGAAACTATGGCTACACCTTC.

The chain couples TRBV19 to TRBJ2-5; no definite D call. The J call could be wrong; TRBJ2-7 is a better fit for the DNA end. Germline CDR1 and CDR2: LNHDA and SQIVND (reference sequence). The CDR3 totals 13 residues. This CDR3 reads CASSKFQVDEQYF. DNA of the CDR3: TGTGCCAGTAGTAAGTTTCAGGTTGACGAGCAGTACTTC.

This clone appeared once. V is TRBV28 and J is TRBJ2-4; 8 bases match TRBD1. The trim removed 7 bases at V and 9 bases at J, leaving 8 bases unmatched. This CDR3 is 13 amino acids long. The germline gives CDR1 MDHEN, CDR2 SYDVKM. The CDR3 protein is CASKARQGTIQYF. The DNA of the CDR3 is TGTGCCAGCAAGGCCCGACAGGGGACCATTCAGTACTTC.

A single count supports this clone. The J gene is TRBJ2-2, the V gene TRBV7-9; no clear D gene. There are 15 residues in the CDR3. V dropped 0 bases and J dropped 4 bases, with 9 bases sitting between them. CDR1 SEHNR and CDR2 FQNEAQ come from the germline V gene (reference sequence). CDR3 in amino acids: CASSLATGSTGELFF. DNA of the CDR3: TGTGCCAGCAGCTTAGCGACTGGGTCCACCGGGGAGCTGTTTTTT. The full variable domain, completed using reference TRBV7-9 and TRBJ2-2, is DTGVSQNPRHKITKRGQNVTFRCDPISEHNRLYWYRQTLGQGPEFLTYFQNEAQLEKSRLLSDRFSAERPKGSFSTLEIQRTEQGDSAMYLCASSLATGSTGELFFGEGSRLTVL.

This chain connects TRBV6-5 to TRBJ1-1, with a tentative D call TRBD1 (5 bases). This CDR3 has 13 residues. The V end was cut by 4 bases, the J end by 1 base, with 7 bases between. CDR1 and CDR2 (germline): MNHEY, SVGAGI. CDR3 in DNA: TGTGCCAGCAGTTGGACACCGAACACTGAAGCTTTCTTT. Translating gives CASSWTPNTEAFF.

This clone occurred a few times. The chain is built from TRBV4-1 and TRBJ2-5; D is uncertain. Germline lookup yields CDR1 MGHRA and CDR2 YSYEKL. Trimming pared 0 bases from V and 5 bases from J, leaving 13 bases between. CDR3 length equals 15 residues. CDR3 DNA sequence: TGCGCCAGCAGCCAAGAAACCCTTGCTATTGAGACCCAGTACTTC. Amino acids: CASSQETLAIETQYF.

The CDR3 protein is CASSPPGTDSYEQYF. CDR3 DNA: TGTGCCAGCTCACCACCCGGGACCGATTCCTACGAGCAGTACTTC. This chain uses TRBV18 with TRBJ2-7; D could derive from TRBD1 or TRBD2 (5 bases each). The CDR3 runs 15 residues. The germline gives CDR1 KGHSH, CDR2 LQKENI. Trimming took 0 bases from V and 1 from J, leaving 10 bases between them.

The chain has TRBV30 and TRBJ2-7; TRBD2 aligns across 7 bases. The CDR3 length is 15 residues. Unmatched junction bases numbered 7, after V lost 1 base and J lost 1 base. The V gene's germline CDR1 is GTSNPN and CDR2 SVGIG (reference sequence). In nucleotides, the CDR3 is TGTGCCTGGAGTGGGCTGGCTAGCGGATCCTACGAGCAGTACTTC. Translating it yields CAWSGLASGSYEQYF.

The rearrangement uses TRBV5-5 and TRBJ2-3; perhaps TRBD2 as D (5 bases). The V and J ends lost 1 base and 2 bases respectively, with 11 bases between them. The CDR3 contains 15 residues. Germline values: CDR1 SGHKS, CDR2 YYEKEE (reference sequence). The CDR3 DNA sequence: TGTGCCAGCAGCTTGTCGGACTTTTACACAGATACGCAGTATTTT. It yields the protein CASSLSDFYTDTQYF.

V gene TRBV5-1 combines with J gene TRBJ2-1; D uncertain. V lost 7 bases and J lost 0, with 14 bases in between. Per the germline V gene, CDR1 is SGHRS and CDR2 is YFSETQ. The CDR3 covers 15 residues. The CDR3 sequence: CASYQSYSSYNEQFF. In DNA form, the CDR3 reads TGCGCCAGCTACCAAAGTTACAGCTCCTACAATGAGCAGTTCTTC.

V gene TRBV7-2 combines with J gene TRBJ2-5; weak D call: TRBD2 (5 bases). The V gene's germline CDR1 is SGHTA and CDR2 FQGNSA. The CDR3 covers 12 residues. Trimming shortened V by 2 bases and J by 7 bases, and 8 bases separated the two germline ends. The CDR3 coding sequence is TGTGCCAGCAGCTTAACCGAGGGGACCCAGTACTTC. Translated, it gives CASSLTEGTQYF.

This clone was observed a single time. This chain connects TRBV5-4 to TRBJ1-3; D is ambiguous. Germline CDR1 SGHNT, CDR2 YYREEE (reference sequence). The CDR3 spans 16 residues. V shed 0 bases and J shed 0 bases, with 10 bases lying between them. For the CDR3, the DNA is TGTGCCAGCAGCTTGGCCGGATCGAACTCTGGAAACACCATATATTTT. Translation gives CASSLAGSNSGNTIYF.

The chain joins TRBV7-3 to TRBJ2-5; D possibly corresponds to TRBD2 (5 bases). This CDR3 comprises 13 residues. Trimming took off 2 bases at V and 1 base at J, with 5 bases between the two ends. Germline lookup yields CDR1 SGHTA and CDR2 FQGTGA. The CDR3 reads CASSLGLQETQYF. CDR3 DNA sequence: TGTGCCAGCAGCTTAGGACTCCAAGAGACCCAGTACTTC. Variable domain in full (rest from reference TRBV7-3 and TRBJ2-5): GAGVSQTPSNKVTEKGKYVELRCDPISGHTALYWYRQSLGQGPEFLIYFQGTGAADDSGLPNDRFFAVRPEGSVSTLKIQRTERGDSAVYLCASSLGLQETQYFGPGTRLLVL.

The chain is built from TRBV7-6 and TRBJ2-7, with a tentative D call TRBD2 (6 bases). The length of the CDR3 is 16 residues. V lost 3 bases and J 3 bases, leaving 18 bases between the germline ends. Germline V gene sequence: CDR1 SGHVS, CDR2 FNYEAQ. In DNA form, the CDR3 reads TGTGCCAGCAGCTTCAGTGACGGAGGGGATTTCTACGAGCAGTACTTC. Encoded protein: CASSFSDGGDFYEQYF.

This clone was recorded a few times. This chain links TRBV10-3 with TRBJ1-5; D possibly corresponds to TRBD1 (5 bases). V lost 6 bases to trimming and J lost 3 bases, with 9 bases between them. This CDR3 has 13 amino acids. CDR1 is ENHRY and CDR2 is SYGVKD in the germline V gene. The CDR3 region is CAISQGVNQPQHF. In nucleotides, the CDR3 is TGTGCCATCAGCCAGGGCGTCAATCAGCCCCAGCATTTT.

V gene TRBV25-1 combines with J gene TRBJ1-4; 10 nucleotides agree with TRBD1. CDR3 length equals 16 residues. Germline assignment: CDR1 MGHDK and CDR2 SYGVNS. V gave up 2 bases and J gave up 0 bases; unmatched junction bases: 0. Here the CDR3 reads CASSEGTGATNEKLFF. For the CDR3, the DNA is TGTGCCAGCAGTGAAGGGACAGGGGCAACTAATGAAAAACTGTTTTTT.

This rearrangement joins TRBV11-2 to TRBJ2-7; D may correspond to TRBD1 or TRBD2 (5 bases each). V lost 4 bases to trimming and J lost 1 base, with 17 bases between them. The CDR3 runs to 16 residues. In germline, CDR1 is SGHAT, CDR2 FQNNGV. The DNA for the CDR3 is TGTGCCAGCAGCTCCATCAACGAGGGGTCGTCCTACGAGCAGTACTTC. Translating it yields CASSSINEGSSYEQYF. Filled out from reference TRBV11-2 and TRBJ2-7, the complete variable domain reads EAGVAQSPRYKIIEKRQSVAFWCNPISGHATLYWYQQILGQGPKLLIQFQNNGVVDDSQLPKDRFSAERLKGVDSTLKIQPAKLEDSAVYLCASSSINEGSSYEQYFGPGTRLTVT.

This chain connects TRBV9 to TRBJ1-3; D remains unclear. The length of the CDR3 is 15 residues. V dropped 0 bases and J dropped 0 bases, with 7 bases sitting between them. The germline CDR1 and CDR2 sequences are SGDLS and YYNGEE. The DNA for the CDR3 is TGTGCCAGCAGCGTAGGTCTGCCCTCTGGAAACACCATATATTTT. Translation gives CASSVGLPSGNTIYF.

This clone has a single count. The chain employs TRBV19 and TRBJ2-5; D may be TRBD1 (6 bases). The CDR3 is made up of 13 amino acids. Germline V gene sequence: CDR1 LNHDA, CDR2 SQIVND (reference sequence). The V gene lost 0 bases and the J gene lost 6 bases, with 8 bases spanning the gap. CDR3 in amino acids: CASSIDRGQTQYF. The CDR3 coding sequence is TGTGCCAGTAGTATAGACAGGGGTCAGACCCAGTACTTC.

The V and J genes are TRBV7-9 and TRBJ2-6, with D unclear. Germline CDR1 SEHNR, CDR2 FQNEAQ (reference sequence). The CDR3 consists of 18 residues. V lost 1 base and J lost 4, with 17 bases in between. CDR3 bases: TGTGCCAGCAGCTTAGGAGACGGGCCGCTTGTGGGGGCCAACGTCCTGACTTTC. Its translation: CASSLGDGPLVGANVLTF.

The chain recombines TRBV2 with TRBJ1-2; D is possibly TRBD1 (5 bases). The germline gives CDR1 SNHLY, CDR2 FYNNEI. The CDR3 runs 16 residues. Trimming took off 0 bases at V and 5 bases at J, with 16 bases between the two ends. The CDR3 protein is CASSEALGGNLYGYTF. In nucleotides, the CDR3 is TGTGCCAGCAGTGAAGCGCTTGGGGGTAACTTGTATGGCTACACCTTC.

The chain links TRBV4-1 to TRBJ1-2, with D hard to call. Germline V gene lookup returns CDR1 MGHRA and CDR2 YSYEKL. V shed 2 bases and J shed 5 bases, with 18 bases lying between them. There are 16 residues in the CDR3. The CDR3 spells CASSQPTRPKVYGYTF. CDR3 in DNA: TGCGCCAGCAGCCAACCAACCAGACCGAAAGTTTATGGCTACACCTTC.

V usage is TRBV14 and J usage is TRBJ2-7; tentatively, D is TRBD1 (6 bases). The CDR3 runs 15 residues. The germline gives CDR1 SGHDN, CDR2 FVKESK. The germline V and J ends were trimmed by 4 bases and 2 bases, with 15 bases remaining between them. The chain's CDR3 is CASSRALGATYEQYF. In nucleotides, the CDR3 is TGTGCCAGCAGCCGGGCGTTGGGGGCTACCTACGAGCAGTACTTC.

This clone was detected only once. The V gene is TRBV29-1, the J gene TRBJ2-5, with TRBD2 as a possible D gene (5 bases). The V gene's germline CDR1 is SQVTM and CDR2 ANQGSEA. The CDR3 covers 11 residues. The CDR3 reads CRVGSGETQYF. In DNA form, the CDR3 reads TGCAGAGTGGGGAGTGGTGAGACCCAGTACTTC.

This clone was counted between two and nine times. The V and J genes are TRBV2 and TRBJ1-2; possibly TRBD1 for D (6 bases). CDR1 is SNHLY, CDR2 FYNNEI, per germline. This CDR3 is built from 10 residues. Between the trimmed V and J ends, which lost 8 bases and 7 bases, there was a span of 8 bases. CDR3 region: CASGQLGYTF. The CDR3 DNA reads as TGTGCCAGCGGACAGCTTGGCTACACCTTC.

The rearrangement links TRBV7-3 to TRBJ2-7; tentatively, D is TRBD1 or TRBD2 (5 bases each). V gave up 0 bases and J gave up 4 bases, with 10 bases separating them. In germline, CDR1 is SGHTA, CDR2 FQGTGA. The CDR3 spans 14 residues. The CDR3: CASSLTGDGYEQYF. CDR3 DNA: TGTGCCAGCAGCTTAACAGGGGACGGATACGAGCAGTACTTC.